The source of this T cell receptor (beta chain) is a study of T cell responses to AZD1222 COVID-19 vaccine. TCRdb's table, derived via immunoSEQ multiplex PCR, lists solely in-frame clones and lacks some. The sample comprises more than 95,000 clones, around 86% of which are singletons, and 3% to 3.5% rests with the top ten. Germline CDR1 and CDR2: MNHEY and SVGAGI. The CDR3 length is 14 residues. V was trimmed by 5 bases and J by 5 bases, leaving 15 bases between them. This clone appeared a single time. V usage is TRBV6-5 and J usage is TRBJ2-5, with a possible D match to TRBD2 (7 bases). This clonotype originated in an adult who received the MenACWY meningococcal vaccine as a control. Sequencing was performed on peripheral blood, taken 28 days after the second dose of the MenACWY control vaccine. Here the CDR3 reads CASSPPGGRETQYF. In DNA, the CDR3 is TGTGCCAGCAGTCCCCCCGGGGGGCGGGAGACCCAGTACTTC.